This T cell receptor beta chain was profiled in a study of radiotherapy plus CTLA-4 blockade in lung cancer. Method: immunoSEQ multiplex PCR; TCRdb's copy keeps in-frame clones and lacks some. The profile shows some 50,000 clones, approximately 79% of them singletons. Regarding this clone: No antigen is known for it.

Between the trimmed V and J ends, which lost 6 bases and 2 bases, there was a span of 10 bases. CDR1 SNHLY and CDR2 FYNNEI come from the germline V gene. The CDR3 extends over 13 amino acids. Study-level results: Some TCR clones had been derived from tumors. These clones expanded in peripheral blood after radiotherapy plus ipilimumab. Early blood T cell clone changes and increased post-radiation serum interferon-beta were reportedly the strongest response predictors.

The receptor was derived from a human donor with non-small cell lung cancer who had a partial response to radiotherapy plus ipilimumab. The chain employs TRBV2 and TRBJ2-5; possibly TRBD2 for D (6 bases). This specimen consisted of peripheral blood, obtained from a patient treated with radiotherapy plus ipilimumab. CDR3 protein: CASSRTNQETQYF. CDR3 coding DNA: TGTGCCAGCAGCCGGACTAATCAAGAGACCCAGTACTTC.